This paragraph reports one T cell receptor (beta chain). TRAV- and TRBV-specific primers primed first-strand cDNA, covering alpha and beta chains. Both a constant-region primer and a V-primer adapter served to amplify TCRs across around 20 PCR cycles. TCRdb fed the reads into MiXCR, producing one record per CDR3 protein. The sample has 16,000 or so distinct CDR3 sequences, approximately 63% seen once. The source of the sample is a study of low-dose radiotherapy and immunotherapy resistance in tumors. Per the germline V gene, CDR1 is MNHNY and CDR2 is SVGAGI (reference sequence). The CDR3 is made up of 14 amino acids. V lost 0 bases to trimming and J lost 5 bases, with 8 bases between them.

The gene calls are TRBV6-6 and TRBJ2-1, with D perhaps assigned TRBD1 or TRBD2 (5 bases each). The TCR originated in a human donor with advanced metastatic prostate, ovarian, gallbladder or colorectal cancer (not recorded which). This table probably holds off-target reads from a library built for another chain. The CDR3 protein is CASSYSGVNNEQFF. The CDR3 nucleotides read TGTGCCAGCAGTTACTCGGGGGTAAACAATGAGCAGTTCTTC.